The clone carrying this T cell receptor (beta chain) was found a few times. Its target is unknown. MiXCR, run by TCRdb on the 5' RACE reads, gives a single entry per CDR3 protein. Here the sample spans a few hundred thousand distinct CDR3 sequences, about an eighth being singletons. Trimming stripped 5 bases from V and 0 bases from J, with 8 bases between. Germline CDR1 is SQVTM and CDR2 is ANQGSEA. The CDR3 has 12 amino acids. The data originate from a study of identical twins. Study findings and constraints: Zero-insertion analyses were open to partial confounding by invariant MAIT and iNKT cells. Models underestimated out-of-frame TCR alpha sharing in monozygotic twins.

These data also formed part of another study, on yellow fever vaccine responses in identical twins. That source reports: Reportedly, the response of twins' T cells to the vaccine seemed partly convergent, partly personalized.

The chain joins TRBV29-1 to TRBJ2-7, with D possibly TRBD1 on 6 matching bases. This clonotype was obtained from a woman aged 18-29 years in good health. Source material: memory (CD45RO+) T cells sorted from blood. CDR3 region: CSVRDNSYEQYF. The CDR3 DNA reads as TGCAGCGTTCGGGACAACTCCTACGAGCAGTACTTC.